The 5 T cell receptor beta chains below all came from one sample that was sequenced in a study of control samples from healthy donors and cancer patients. The assay was immunoSEQ multiplex PCR, and TCRdb's table has in-frame clones only and misses some. The data hold some 250,000 clones, with roughly 82% observed a single time. The sample consisted of PBMCs. The receptors here all came from a woman aged 55-70 years with lung cancer.

J is TRBJ2-3 and V is TRBV5-1, with 13 positions matching TRBD2. CDR1 SGHRS and CDR2 YFSETQ come from the germline V gene. The trim removed 4 bases at V and 3 bases at J, leaving 5 bases unmatched. This CDR3 is 16 amino acids long. The CDR3 is CASSLTSGGRTDTQYF. The CDR3 coding sequence is TGCGCCAGCAGCCTGACTAGCGGGGGGCGGACAGATACGCAGTATTTT.

The rearrangement joins TRBV2 to TRBJ2-3; 9 bases align to TRBD2. J gave up 6 bases and V 7 bases, and 11 bases lay outside the gene matches. This CDR3 comprises 15 residues. From germline, CDR1 is SNHLY and CDR2 FYNNEI. CDR3 nucleotide sequence: TGTGCCAGCAATGGAAGGCGGGAGGGCCCGGATACGCAGTATTTT. This sequence encodes CASNGRREGPDTQYF.

The chain joins TRBV27 to TRBJ1-2; 9 nucleotides line up with TRBD1. Germline CDR1 reads MNHEY; CDR2 reads SMNVEV (reference sequence). The J segment lost 8 bases and the V segment lost 6 bases, leaving 7 bases of the junction unmatched. The CDR3 runs to 13 residues. CDR3 nucleotides: TGTGCCAGCAGGCCGGGACAGGGTGAGGGCTACACCTTC. Its translation is CASRPGQGEGYTF.

The J gene is TRBJ2-5, the V gene TRBV6-5; 7 bases map to TRBD1. This CDR3 is built from 14 residues. CDR1 is MNHEY and CDR2 is SVGAGI in the germline V gene. The V segment lost 6 bases and the J segment 1 base; nucleotides outside the gene matches: 5. CDR3 sequence (DNA): TGTGCCAGCAGGACAGGGAACTCCCAAGAGACCCAGTACTTC. It is translated as CASRTGNSQETQYF.

Of note for this clone: Other DNA variants within this sample encode the same CDR3. The rearrangement links TRBV19 to TRBJ1-1, with a weak D call TRBD1 (5 bases). The CDR3 is 14 amino acids. Per the germline V gene, CDR1 is LNHDA and CDR2 is SQIVND (reference sequence). The V and J ends lost 3 bases and 4 bases respectively, with 12 bases between them. The CDR3 region is CASSIEGRGTEAFF. Here the CDR3 DNA reads TGTGCCAGTAGTATCGAGGGAAGGGGCACTGAAGCTTTCTTT.